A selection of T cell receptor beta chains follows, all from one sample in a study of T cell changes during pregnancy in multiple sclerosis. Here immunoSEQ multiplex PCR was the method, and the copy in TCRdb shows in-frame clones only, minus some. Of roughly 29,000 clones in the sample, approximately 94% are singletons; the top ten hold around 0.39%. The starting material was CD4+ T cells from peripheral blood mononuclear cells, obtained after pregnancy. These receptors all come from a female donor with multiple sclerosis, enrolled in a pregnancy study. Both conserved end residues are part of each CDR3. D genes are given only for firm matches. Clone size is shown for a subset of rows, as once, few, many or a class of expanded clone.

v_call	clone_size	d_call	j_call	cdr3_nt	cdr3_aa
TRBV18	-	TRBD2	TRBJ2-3	TGTGCCAGCTCACCCTTTTCCGGGGGGACCCGCACAGATACGCAGTATTTT	CASSPFSGGTRTDTQYF
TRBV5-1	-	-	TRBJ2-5	TGCGCCAGCAGCCCCGGACAGTACCAAGAGACCCAGTACTTC	CASSPGQYQETQYF
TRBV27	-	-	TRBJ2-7	TGTGCCAGCAGGTGGTTGACTAACTCGGTCTACGAGCAGTACTTC	CASRWLTNSVYEQYF
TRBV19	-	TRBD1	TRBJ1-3	TGTGCCAGTGAACAGGGGCCTGGAAACACCATATATTTT	CASEQGPGNTIYF
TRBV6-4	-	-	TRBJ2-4	TGTGCCAGCAGTGACTCTGGAGAAAACATTCAGTACTTC	CASSDSGENIQYF
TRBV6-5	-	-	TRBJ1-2	TGTGCCAGCAGGGCGGGGGGAGGCTACACCTTC	CASRAGGGYTF
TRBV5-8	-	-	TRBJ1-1	TGTGCCAGCAGCTTGGTCGGAGGCGGCACTGAAGCTTTCTTT	CASSLVGGGTEAFF
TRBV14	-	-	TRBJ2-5	TGTGCCAGCAGCCCGAAGGGGGTGACCCAGTACTTC	CASSPKGVTQYF
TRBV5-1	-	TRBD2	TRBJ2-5	TGCGCCAGCCTTCCACTAGCGGGAGGTTTGGAGACCCAGTACTTC	CASLPLAGGLETQYF
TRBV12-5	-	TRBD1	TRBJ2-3	TGTGCTAGTGGTCCGCGGACAGGGGTCAACGTGGATACGCAGTATTTT	CASGPRTGVNVDTQYF
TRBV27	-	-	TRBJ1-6	TGTGCCAGCAGTCGTTCAGGGGCAGAGCATAATTCACCCCTCCACTTT	CASSRSGAEHNSPLHF
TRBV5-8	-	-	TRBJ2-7	TGTGCCAGCAGCTTGGGGCCGTCAACCTCTCGTGAGCAGTACTTC	CASSLGPSTSREQYF
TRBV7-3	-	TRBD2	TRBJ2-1	TGTGCCAGCAGCACTAGCGGGGGGGCCAATGAGCAGTTCTTC	CASSTSGGANEQFF
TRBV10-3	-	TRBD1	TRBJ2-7	TGTGCCATCAGTGACTCTCCGGGACAGGGGCCCTACGAGCAGTACTTC	CAISDSPGQGPYEQYF
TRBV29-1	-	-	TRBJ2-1	TGCAGCGTTGACCAACGTAGCTATGAGCAGTTCTTC	CSVDQRSYEQFF
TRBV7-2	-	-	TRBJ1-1	TGTGCCAGCAGCTTGGGCGTCACTGAAGCTTTCTTT	CASSLGVTEAFF
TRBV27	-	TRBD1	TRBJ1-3	TGTGCCAGCAGTAATTGGGGATGGACTGGCAGGGGGCTCTCTGGAAACACCATATATTTT	CASSNWGWTGRGLSGNTIYF
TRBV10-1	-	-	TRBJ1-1	TGCGCCAGCAGTCTAACCCTGAACACTGAAGCTTTCTTT	CASSLTLNTEAFF
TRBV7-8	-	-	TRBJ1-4	TGTGCCAGCAGCTTATCGTGGCGGAATGAAAAACTGTTTTTT	CASSLSWRNEKLFF
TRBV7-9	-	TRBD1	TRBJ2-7	TGTGCCAGCAGCTTATTATCGGCAGGGGACAGGAGGTACTTC	CASSLLSAGDRRYF
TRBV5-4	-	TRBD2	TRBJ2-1	TGTGCCAGCAGCAGAGCGGGAGCCACCTACAATGAGCAGTTCTTC	CASSRAGATYNEQFF
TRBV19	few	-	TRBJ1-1	TGTGCCAGTGGCTCCTCCTGGCAGGGGCCGCGGGGGACTGAAGCTTTCTTT	CASGSSWQGPRGTEAFF
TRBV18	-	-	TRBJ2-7	TGTGCCAGCTCACCAACCGACAGGTTGCCGGCAAGATCCGAGCAGTACTTC	CASSPTDRLPARSEQYF
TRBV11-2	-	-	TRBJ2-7	TGTGCCAGCAGCGGACTCAACCGCTACGAGCAGTACTTC	CASSGLNRYEQYF
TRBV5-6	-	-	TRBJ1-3	TGTGCCAGCAGCTTGGAAGGCCCAGCGGGAAACACCATATATTTT	CASSLEGPAGNTIYF
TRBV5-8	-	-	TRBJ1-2	TGTGCCAGCAGCCGTGGACAGATTAACTATGGCTACACCTTC	CASSRGQINYGYTF
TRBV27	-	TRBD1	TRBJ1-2	TGTGCCAGCAGTATAAAGGGACAGGGGGCAAGACGGAATGGCTACACCTTC	CASSIKGQGARRNGYTF
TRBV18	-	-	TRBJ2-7	TGTGCCAGCTCACCACCTGCAGCGGCTACAGTCGAGCAGTACTTC	CASSPPAAATVEQYF
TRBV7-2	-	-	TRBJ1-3	TGTGCCAGCAGCTTAGCGACAAGCTCTGGAAACACCATATATTTT	CASSLATSSGNTIYF
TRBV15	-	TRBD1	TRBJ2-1	TGTGCCACCAGCAGCCACAGATTCCGGGACAGGGGCTACAATGAGCAGTTCTTC	CATSSHRFRDRGYNEQFF
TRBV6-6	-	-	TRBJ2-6	TGTGCCAGCACCTCTCGGGTAGCTGGGGCCAACGTCCTGACTTTC	CASTSRVAGANVLTF
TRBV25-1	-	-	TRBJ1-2	TGTGCCAGCAGGAACTTTCCGGGTGACGGCTACACCTTC	CASRNFPGDGYTF
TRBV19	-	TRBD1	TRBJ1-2	TGTGCCAGTCACCCGCCGGACAGGGTCTATGGCTACACCTTC	CASHPPDRVYGYTF
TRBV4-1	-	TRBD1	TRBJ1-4	TGCGCCAGCAGCCAAGGAATAGGGGGCGGTTTAGGATTCAATGAAAAACTGTTTTTT	CASSQGIGGGLGFNEKLFF
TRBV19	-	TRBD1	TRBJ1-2	TGTGCCAGTAGTATTCAGGGGGCAGATGGCTACACCTTC	CASSIQGADGYTF
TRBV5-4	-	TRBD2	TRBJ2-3	TGTGCCAGCAGCTTTTCGTCTAGCGGGACAGATACGCAGTATTTT	CASSFSSSGTDTQYF
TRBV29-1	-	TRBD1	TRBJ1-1	TGCAGCGTCCAGGGACAGGGAGGGTTAGAAAACACTGAAGCTTTCTTT	CSVQGQGGLENTEAFF
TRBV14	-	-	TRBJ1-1	TGTGCCAGCGGAAAACTACAGGGGAACACTGAAGCTTTCTTT	CASGKLQGNTEAFF
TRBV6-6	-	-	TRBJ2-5	TGTGCCAGCAGCCTAGTTGGGGGGAAAGAGACCCAGTACTTC	CASSLVGGKETQYF
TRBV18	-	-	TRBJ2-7	TGTGCCAGCTCACCTTCTAGCGCGGGAAGTAACCACGAGCAGTACTTC	CASSPSSAGSNHEQYF
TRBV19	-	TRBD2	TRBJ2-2	TGTGCCAGTAGGTCGGGGGGCGGGAGGGCCGACACCGGGGAGCTGTTTTTT	CASRSGGGRADTGELFF
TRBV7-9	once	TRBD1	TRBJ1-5	TGTGCCAGCAGCTTAGACACAGGGGGCAATCAGCCCCAGCATTTT	CASSLDTGGNQPQHF
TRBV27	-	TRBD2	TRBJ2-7	TGTGCCAGCGGGTATGCCGGGACTAGCCCCCCGGAGCAGTACTTC	CASGYAGTSPPEQYF
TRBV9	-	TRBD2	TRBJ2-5	TGTGCCAGCAGCGCGGGGACTAGCGGGGTGGTAAGAGAGACCCAGTACTTC	CASSAGTSGVVRETQYF
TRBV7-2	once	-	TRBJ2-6	TGTGCCAGCAGACACAGGGAAGGCAACGTCCTGACTTTC	CASRHREGNVLTF
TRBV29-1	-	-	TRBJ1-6	TGCAGCGTTCGTCCCTCTGGGGAGAATTCATCCCTCCACTTT	CSVRPSGENSSLHF